This T cell receptor beta chain was documented in a study of T cell responses to AZD1222 COVID-19 vaccine. Study background: Researchers grouped second doses given at about 4 or about 12 weeks into one pool.

General study results and limits: Elevations in Spike-specific TCR breadth and depth followed administration of two AZD1222 doses. Baseline seropositivity occurred in only six AZD1222 recipients. Spike as a whole was targeted by vaccine-associated CD4 TCRs, dominant at 160-218 and 743-854.

Measured with immunoSEQ multiplex PCR; TCRdb has only the in-frame clones, and not every one. The sample has some 140,000 clones, around 93% seen once. A remark on this clone: The antigen is unknown.

The CDR3 sequence is 11 residues long. The specimen comprised peripheral blood, sampled on day 0 of AZD1222 vaccination. The TCR was taken from an adult in good health. The chain links TRBV1 to TRBJ2-1; the table's D call, TRBD2, has no DNA check behind it. TRBV1 counts as a pseudogene. The CDR3 bases are TGCACCAGGGCCGACTGCAATGAGCAGTTCTTC. It translates to CTRADCNEQFF.